This T cell receptor (beta chain) was identified during a study of cytomegalovirus exposure and HLA in healthy donors. Study results and caveats: TCR beta V segments were, for the most part, productive about 87% or about 30% of the time in an earlier analysis. Researchers counted around 180 TCR beta chains as cytomegalovirus-associated.

With regard to this clone: Antigen: not known.

PCR amplification relied on 60 Vbeta primers (plus 13 Jbeta primers). Libraries were prepared by immunoSEQ multiplex PCR; TCRdb keeps only in-frame clonotypes and omits some of them. In the table there are 150,000 to 250,000 clones, less than 85% of which are singletons. V lost 1 base to trimming and J lost 0 bases, with 9 bases between them. The CDR3 sequence is 15 residues long. Germline V lookup: CDR1 LNHNV, CDR2 YYDKDF (reference sequence). The sequencing input was PBMCs. The chain recombines TRBV15 with TRBJ1-2, with a possible D match to TRBD1 (5 bases). This receptor was obtained from a girl between 10 and 17 years old in good health and CMV-seropositive. The CDR3 reads CATSRVAGTNYGYTF. The CDR3 region has the DNA TGTGCCACCAGCAGAGTTGCAGGGACTAACTATGGCTACACCTTC.